What follows are 3 T cell receptor beta chains derived from one specimen sequenced in a study of T-cell reconstitution after alpha-beta-depleted transplantation in children. It was with unique molecular identifiers that the TCRbeta library was prepared. TCRdb re-called the PCR reads through MiXCR, storing one row per CDR3 protein. The sample contains more than 300,000 distinct CDR3 sequences, 15% to 20% of which appear only once. The material sequenced was PBMCs, mostly from graft donor cells, taken 360 days after TCRalphabeta/CD19-depleted stem cell transplant. The receptors originated from a male patient aged 2 to 9 who had a stem cell transplant for acute lymphoblastic leukemia, so the T cells may come from the graft donor.

The chain employs TRBV4-1 and TRBJ2-7, with 11 bases identical to TRBD2. The CDR3 contains 19 residues. V dropped 0 bases and J dropped 4; count of bases not matched to a gene: 14. CDR1 and CDR2 (germline): MGHRA, YSYEKL. CDR3 sequence: CASSQDNSRPSGRLYEQYF. The CDR3 DNA sequence: TGCGCCAGCAGCCAAGATAACAGTAGACCTAGCGGGAGGTTATACGAGCAGTACTTC.

This clonotype was counted between two and nine times. The V gene is TRBV4-1, the J gene TRBJ2-2; D possibly corresponds to TRBD2 (5 bases). Germline V CDR1 and CDR2: MGHRA, YSYEKL. V lost 3 bases to trimming and J lost 2 bases, with 19 bases between them. The CDR3 has 18 amino acids. The CDR3 DNA reads TGCGCCAGCAGCCAGTATGCCCGGGAAAGGGTAAACACCGGGGAGCTGTTTTTT. Protein: CASSQYARERVNTGELFF.

Only a few counts were recorded for this clonotype. The genes are TRBV4-3 and TRBJ2-4; possibly TRBD2 for D (5 bases). This CDR3 has 14 residues. V gave up 2 bases and J gave up 6 bases, with 11 bases separating them. CDR1 and CDR2 (germline): LGHNA, YSLEER. DNA for the CDR3: TGCGCCAGCAGCCAACATAAAGGAGGAAACATTCAGTACTTC. As protein: CASSQHKGGNIQYF.